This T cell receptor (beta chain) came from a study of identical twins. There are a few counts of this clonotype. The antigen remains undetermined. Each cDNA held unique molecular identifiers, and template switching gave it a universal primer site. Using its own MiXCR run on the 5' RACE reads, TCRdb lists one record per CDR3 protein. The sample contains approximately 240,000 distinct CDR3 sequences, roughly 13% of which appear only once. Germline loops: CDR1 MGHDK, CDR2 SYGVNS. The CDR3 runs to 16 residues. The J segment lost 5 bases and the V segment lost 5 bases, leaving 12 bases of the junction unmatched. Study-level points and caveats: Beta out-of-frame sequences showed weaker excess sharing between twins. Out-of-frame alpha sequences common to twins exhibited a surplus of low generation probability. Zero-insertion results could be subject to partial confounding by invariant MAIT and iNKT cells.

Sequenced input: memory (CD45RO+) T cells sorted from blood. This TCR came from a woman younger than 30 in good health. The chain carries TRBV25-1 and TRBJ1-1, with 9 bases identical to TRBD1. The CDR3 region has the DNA TGTGCCAGCAGTTACTCATCCGCCGGGACAGGGACTGAAGCTTTCTTT. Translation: CASSYSSAGTGTEAFF.